The 8 T cell receptor beta chains below all came from one sample that was sequenced in a study of T cell repertoires in cytomegalovirus infection. TCRdb ran MiXCR on the reads and lists one entry per CDR3 protein. Of 150,000 to 200,000 distinct CDR3 sequences in the sample, approximately 15% are singletons; the top ten hold 25% to 30%. Sequences were obtained from PBMCs. These receptors came from a human donor in good health (CMV status not recorded). Some clones in this sample may be carry-over from other donors' samples.

As to this clonotype: This sequence may be a read error, since a much larger clone differs from it by one base. The chain joins TRBV7-9 to TRBJ2-5, with D hard to call. V was trimmed by 3 bases and J by 7 bases, leaving 15 bases between them. CDR3 length equals 14 residues. In germline, CDR1 is SEHNR, CDR2 FQNEAQ (reference sequence). The CDR3 here is CASSLQWTWGTQYF. CDR3 sequence (DNA): TGTGCCAGCAGCTTGCAGTGGACGTGGGGGACCCAGTACTTC.

This clonotype came up many times. The chain is built from TRBV7-2 and TRBJ2-7; D might be TRBD1 or TRBD2, each matching 5 bases. The germline V gene encodes CDR1 SGHTA and CDR2 FQGNSA. The CDR3 has 15 amino acids. V shed 5 bases and J shed 6 bases, with 20 bases lying between them. As DNA, the CDR3 is TGTGCCAGCAGCCTTGTTGGGGGAGAGATTGGCGAGCAGTACTTC. This encodes CASSLVGGEIGEQYF.

Ten or more counts support this clonotype. V and J are TRBV7-8 and TRBJ2-7, with a tentative D call TRBD1 (5 bases). Germline lookup yields CDR1 SGHVS and CDR2 FQNEAQ. Trimming took off 5 bases at V and 3 bases at J, with 17 bases between the two ends. This CDR3 contains 15 residues. The CDR3 region has the DNA TGTGCCAGCAGCCAAGACAGTGGGGTTTACTACGAGCAGTACTTC. This sequence encodes CASSQDSGVYYEQYF.

The chain uses TRBV14 and TRBJ2-4; D might be TRBD1 or TRBD2, each matching 5 bases. In germline, CDR1 is SGHDN, CDR2 FVKESK. Deletions cut 4 bases from V and 9 bases from J, with 28 bases between. CDR3 length: 18 residues. The CDR3 nucleotides read TGTGCCAGCAGCCGCCCTAGCTCTCGCATGGGGGTGTCTGGCATTCAGTACTTC. Its protein product is CASSRPSSRMGVSGIQYF.

The V call is TRBV29-1, the J call TRBJ2-1; D is perhaps TRBD1 (5 bases). This CDR3 spans 12 amino acids. The germline CDR1 and CDR2 sequences are SQVTM and ANQGSEA. Trimming shortened V by 7 bases and J by 7 bases, and 14 bases separated the two germline ends. CDR3 DNA: TGCAGCGCGGACCGACAGTTAAATGAGCAGTTCTTC. Protein sequence: CSADRQLNEQFF.

This clonotype was seen ten or more times. The chain uses TRBV7-8 and TRBJ2-7; D may be TRBD1 or TRBD2 (5 bases each). Germline lookup yields CDR1 SGHVS and CDR2 FQNEAQ. V was pared by 5 bases and J by 0 bases, with 14 bases between. This CDR3 contains 15 residues. CDR3 DNA: TGTGCCAGCAGCGTCGGGACGAAGTCCTCCTACGAGCAGTACTTC. This codes for CASSVGTKSSYEQYF.

This clonotype was detected many times. CDR3 sequence: CASSLQFEAFF. In DNA, the CDR3 is TGTGCCAGCAGCTTACAATTTGAAGCTTTCTTT. The chain links TRBV7-2 to TRBJ1-1; no clear D. The germline CDR1 and CDR2 sequences are SGHTA and FQGNSA. The CDR3 is made up of 11 amino acids. V shed 2 bases and J shed 7 bases, with 5 bases lying between them.

This clonotype came up many times. The gene calls are TRBV6-5 and TRBJ1-1; no reliable D call. Trimming cost V 0 bases and J 0 bases, with 5 bases left between them. The CDR3 is 14 residues long. Germline-derived CDR1 and CDR2 are MNHEY and SVGAGI. The CDR3 is CASSYSELNTEAFF. The CDR3 nucleotides read TGTGCCAGCAGTTACTCAGAACTGAACACTGAAGCTTTCTTT.